This T cell receptor (beta chain) was documented in a study of blood T cell repertoires in COVID-19. At the level of the study: Researchers got acute and convalescent COVID-19 samples from the United States, Italy and Spain.

Germline V gene data show CDR1 as SQVTM and CDR2 as ANQGSEA. Trimming shortened V by 1 base and J by 5 bases, and 14 bases separated the two germline ends. This CDR3 spans 14 amino acids. Per the original methods: The authors estimated nucleated cell counts from reference gene primer amplification. Assay: immunoSEQ multiplex PCR; the TCRdb copy retains only in-frame clones and omits some. Clone size and V and J calls were adopted from that table, with D and trimming inferred from the DNA. Found here are around 130,000 clones, around 86% of them singletons; the top ten hold approximately 16%. This chain links TRBV29-1 with TRBJ1-1, with a possible D match to TRBD1 (5 bases). This clonotype was sampled from a woman aged 45-65 years who had recovered from COVID-19. The sample comprised peripheral blood. In DNA, the CDR3 is TGCAGCGTTGAAGTAACGTCTCGGGGGACTGAAGCTTTCTTT. This codes for CSVEVTSRGTEAFF.